This record covers a single T cell receptor (beta chain). Original analysis: Estimated nucleated cell counts came from reference gene primer amplification. The protocol was immunoSEQ multiplex PCR, while the TCRdb copy is restricted to in-frame clones and leaves out a portion. V, J and clone size reflect that table, while D and trimming were determined from the DNA. The repertoire holds some 140,000 clones, with under 85% as singletons. Seattle cases were enrolled at active infection and followed longitudinally. This sample was included in a study of blood T cell repertoires in COVID-19. At the level of the study: COVID-19 samples from acute and convalescent phases originated in the United States, Italy and Spain. In each case, the material was cDNA or gDNA derived from T cells, B-cell-depleted T cells, or PBMCs.

This sequence was found in a man in his sixties with COVID-19, enrolled during active disease. Material: peripheral blood.

CDR3 amino acids: CATPGQGNSPLHF. CDR3 DNA: TGTGCCACTCCGGGACAGGGTAATTCACCCCTCCACTTT. This chain links TRBV6-5 with TRBJ1-6; TRBD1 matches at 9 bases. Germline V lookup: CDR1 MNHEY, CDR2 SVGAGI. V dropped 10 bases and J dropped 6; count of bases not matched to a gene: 4. The CDR3 has 13 residues.